A single sample is the source of the 27 T cell receptor beta chains below, sequenced in a study of identical twins. MiXCR, applied by TCRdb to the 5' RACE reads, yields one record per CDR3 protein. The data hold roughly 690,000 distinct CDR3 sequences, with around 20% observed a single time. The same sample was also used in a study of T cells expressing NK-cell markers.

Sequences were obtained from PBMCs. The receptors come from a woman aged 18-35 years in good health.

This clonotype was observed at least ten times. The chain couples TRBV20-1 to TRBJ2-2; TRBD1 or TRBD2 may be the D gene (5 bases each). Trimming shortened V by 0 bases and J by 0 bases, and 14 bases separated the two germline ends. The V gene's germline CDR1 is DFQATT and CDR2 SNEGSKA (reference sequence). The length of the CDR3 is 17 residues. The CDR3 DNA reads as TGCAGTGCTAGAGATCCGTCGGGGCTTGCGAACACCGGGGAGCTGTTTTTT. It translates to CSARDPSGLANTGELFF.

This clonotype turned up a few times. The chain employs TRBV12-3 or TRBV12-4 and TRBJ1-4, with TRBD1 as a possible D gene (5 bases). Trimming took off 8 bases at V and 10 bases at J, with 20 bases between the two ends. This CDR3 contains 14 residues. The CDR3, as DNA: TGTGCCAGCGCTCCGCCCTATGACGGGGGAAAACTGTTTTTT. Its protein is CASAPPYDGGKLFF.

The gene calls are TRBV15 and TRBJ1-2, with 9 bases fitting TRBD1. The CDR3 has 15 residues. J gave up 6 bases and V 4 bases, and 9 bases lay outside the gene matches. Per germline, CDR1 LNHNV and CDR2 YYDKDF (reference sequence). For the CDR3, the DNA is TGTGCCACCAGCACTCCCGGGACAGGGAACGATGGCTACACCTTC. This gives the protein CATSTPGTGNDGYTF.

There are many counts of this clonotype. V is TRBV6-5 and J is TRBJ1-4; D ambiguous. V was cut by 2 bases and J by 3 bases, with 13 bases left in between. This CDR3 has 16 residues. Germline V gene data show CDR1 as MNHEY and CDR2 as SVGAGI. The DNA of the CDR3 is TGTGCCAGCAGTTACGGGAGCGGGCAGGCTAATGAAAAACTGTTTTTT. Amino acids: CASSYGSGQANEKLFF.

This clonotype has a single count. The chain links TRBV20-1 to TRBJ2-1, with D possibly matching TRBD2 (5 bases). This CDR3 spans 14 amino acids. Germline values: CDR1 DFQATT, CDR2 SNEGSKA (reference sequence). V lost 5 bases and J 2 bases, leaving 13 bases between the germline ends. CDR3 in DNA: TGCAGTGCTCTACTGGCGGGCACCTACAATGAGCAGTTCTTC. Protein: CSALLAGTYNEQFF.

This clonotype has just a few counts. The rearrangement joins TRBV29-1 to TRBJ2-7; 7 bases map to TRBD1. The ends lost 4 bases at V and 2 bases at J; junction bases unmatched: 2. CDR1 and CDR2 (germline): SQVTM, ANQGSEA. This CDR3 is built from 12 residues. CDR3 DNA: TGCAGCGTTGCGACAGGGACCTACGAGCAGTACTTC. Its protein is CSVATGTYEQYF.

Only a few counts were recorded for this clonotype. V gene TRBV29-1 combines with J gene TRBJ2-1; 15 bases align to TRBD2. This CDR3 comprises 18 residues. The ends lost 7 bases at V and 7 bases at J; junction bases unmatched: 17. Germline CDR1 is SQVTM and CDR2 is ANQGSEA. CDR3 DNA sequence: TGCAGCGCTGCCGGACTAGCGGGGGGGCCTTCTGCTAGGAATGAGCAGTTCTTC. Protein: CSAAGLAGGPSARNEQFF.

This clonotype was picked up one time. The chain links TRBV10-3 to TRBJ2-3; D might be TRBD1 (6 bases). The CDR3 loop spans 16 amino acids. Looked up from germline, CDR1 is ENHRY and CDR2 is SYGVKD. Trimming removed 11 bases at V and 2 bases at J, with 23 bases between. CDR3 residues: CASNPTGGRDTDTQYF. CDR3 coding DNA: TGTGCCTCCAACCCGACAGGTGGGCGAGACACAGATACGCAGTATTTT.

This clonotype was observed a few times. V and J are TRBV30 and TRBJ2-1; 13 bases agree with TRBD2. V trimming: 2 bases; J trimming: 4 bases; junction bases outside the gene matches: 5. Germline V CDR1 and CDR2: GTSNPN, SVGIG (reference sequence). CDR3 length: 16 amino acids. CDR3 sequence: CAWSPWTSGSYNEQFF. DNA for the CDR3: TGTGCCTGGAGTCCGTGGACTAGCGGGAGTTACAATGAGCAGTTCTTC.

The chain carries TRBV14 and TRBJ2-2, with D unresolved. Germline CDR1 SGHDN, CDR2 FVKESK. The CDR3 totals 13 residues. The V end lost 0 bases, the J end lost 10 bases, and 9 bases lay between the germline ends. The CDR3 DNA sequence: TGTGCCAGCAGCCAAGATGCGGAGTCGGAGCTGTTTTTT. Protein: CASSQDAESELFF.

The chain has TRBV27 and TRBJ2-1; possible D gene TRBD2, 5 bases. V lost 5 bases to trimming and J lost 9 bases, with 14 bases between them. The CDR3 has 13 residues. CDR1 is MNHEY and CDR2 is SMNVEV in the germline V gene (reference sequence). CDR3 DNA: TGTGCCAGCAGTACGATTACTAGTGGTGAGCAGTTCTTC. Translated: CASSTITSGEQFF.

This clonotype was seen only a few times. V usage is TRBV25-1 and J usage is TRBJ2-7; D not resolved. V was clipped by 6 bases and J by 7 bases, with 16 bases between them. The V gene's germline CDR1 is MGHDK and CDR2 SYGVNS. The CDR3 spans 13 residues. CDR3 DNA sequence: TGTGCCAGCAGCGCTTTTATCGGTGGAGAGCAGTACTTC. Residues: CASSAFIGGEQYF.

V is TRBV14 and J is TRBJ2-1, with D perhaps matching TRBD1 (5 bases). V lost 4 bases to trimming and J lost 8 bases, with 9 bases between them. The CDR3 spans 12 residues. The germline CDR1 and CDR2 sequences are SGHDN and FVKESK. This CDR3 reads CASSPSGHEQFF. The DNA for the CDR3 is TGTGCCAGCAGCCCGTCAGGGCATGAGCAGTTCTTC.

This clonotype was counted only a few times. The CDR3 loop is CSARPGYEQYF. The CDR3 nucleotides are TGCAGTGCTAGACCTGGTTACGAGCAGTACTTC. This rearrangement joins TRBV20-1 to TRBJ2-7; D gene unclear. The CDR3 is made up of 11 amino acids. V gave up 2 bases and J gave up 4 bases, with 6 bases separating them. Per germline, CDR1 DFQATT and CDR2 SNEGSKA (reference sequence).

The V and J genes are TRBV11-3 and TRBJ2-7, with D hard to call. Germline V gene lookup returns CDR1 SGHNT and CDR2 YENEEA. Trimming took 6 bases from V and 0 from J, leaving 15 bases between them. This CDR3 spans 15 amino acids. CDR3 sequence (DNA): TGTGCCAGCAGTAGGGCTTACGGTGACTCCTACGAGCAGTACTTC. Residues: CASSRAYGDSYEQYF.

V is TRBV7-6 and J is TRBJ2-6; D is uncertain. This CDR3 region has 16 residues. The V end was cut by 1 base, the J end by 2 bases, with 9 bases between. The germline CDR1 and CDR2 sequences are SGHVS and FNYEAQ. CDR3 amino acids: CASSLGRQTGANVLTF. Here the CDR3 DNA reads TGTGCCAGCAGCTTAGGGCGTCAGACTGGGGCCAACGTCCTGACTTTC.

The CDR3 coding sequence is TGTGCCAGCAGCTTTCCGGGACTAGCGGGACCGAATGAGCAGTTCTTC. This translates into CASSFPGLAGPNEQFF. The V call is TRBV7-2, the J call TRBJ2-1; TRBD2 matches 13 bases. Germline V lookup: CDR1 SGHTA, CDR2 FQGNSA. The ends lost 3 bases at V and 7 bases at J; junction bases unmatched: 6. The CDR3 extends over 16 amino acids.

The chain is built from TRBV7-6 and TRBJ2-3; D is undetermined. Germline V gives CDR1 SGHVS, CDR2 FNYEAQ. The CDR3 sequence is 16 residues long. V shed 5 bases and J shed 0 bases, with 15 bases lying between them. The CDR3 region is CASSRPTDISTDTQYF. The CDR3 DNA follows: TGTGCCAGCAGCAGACCAACTGACATCAGCACAGATACGCAGTATTTT. The variable domain in full, completed from reference TRBV7-6 and TRBJ2-3, reads GAGVSQSPRYKVTKRGQDVALRCDPISGHVSLYWYRQALGQGPEFLTYFNYEAQQDKSGLPNDRFSAERPEGSISTLTIQRTEQRDSAMYRCASSRPTDISTDTQYFGPGTRLTVL.

Only a few counts were recorded for this clonotype. The chain is built from TRBV20-1 and TRBJ2-3; tentative D call: TRBD2 (5 bases). Trimming stripped 6 bases from V and 4 bases from J, with 14 bases between. The CDR3 is made up of 13 amino acids. Germline V gene sequence: CDR1 DFQATT, CDR2 SNEGSKA (reference sequence). Written as DNA, the CDR3 is TGCAGTGCCCCAAACGGGATTTCAGATACGCAGTATTTT. It translates to CSAPNGISDTQYF.

The CDR3 nucleotides are TGCAGCGTCCAAGGGGGGTTGTTCAATGAGCAGTTCTTC. Residues: CSVQGGLFNEQFF. V usage is TRBV29-1 and J usage is TRBJ2-1; D may be TRBD1 or TRBD2 (6 bases each). The V gene's germline CDR1 is SQVTM and CDR2 ANQGSEA. CDR3 length: 13 amino acids. The V and J ends lost 6 bases and 6 bases respectively, with 15 bases between them.

This clonotype showed up many times. The rearrangement joins TRBV7-9 to TRBJ1-2; 9 positions agree with TRBD1. Looked up from germline, CDR1 is SEHNR and CDR2 is FQNEAQ (reference sequence). Germline trimming cut 5 bases from V and 6 bases from J; bases unmatched to any gene: 7. This CDR3 has 14 amino acids. The chain's CDR3 is CASSPDRGVNGYTF. In nucleotides, the CDR3 is TGTGCCAGCAGCCCGGACAGGGGAGTAAATGGCTACACCTTC.

This clonotype was detected only a few times. J is TRBJ2-1 and V is TRBV5-6, with TRBD2 identical over 8 bases. Trimming cost V 3 bases and J 8 bases; bases outside gene matches: 13. Per germline, CDR1 SGHDT and CDR2 YYEEEE. The CDR3 is 16 residues long. CDR3 region: CASSSLPGLVRDEQFF. The CDR3 DNA sequence: TGTGCCAGCAGCTCTCTCCCGGGACTAGTAAGGGATGAGCAGTTCTTC. Combining the CDR3 with reference TRBV5-6 and TRBJ2-1 gives the whole variable domain DAGVTQSPTHLIKTRGQQVTLRCSPKSGHDTVSWYQQALGQGPQFIFQYYEEEERQRGNFPDRFSGHQFPNYSSELNVNALLLGDSALYLCASSSLPGLVRDEQFFGPGTRLTVL.

This clonotype was observed many times. The chain is built from TRBV7-2 and TRBJ2-7; the D gene could be TRBD1 or TRBD2 (5 bases each). In germline, CDR1 is SGHTA, CDR2 FQGNSA. The V end lost 1 base, the J end lost 3 bases, and 13 bases lay between the germline ends. This CDR3 has 15 amino acids. The CDR3: CASSLVWDANYEQYF. CDR3 DNA: TGTGCCAGCAGCTTAGTATGGGACGCCAACTACGAGCAGTACTTC. Full variable domain (outside the CDR3, taken from reference TRBV7-2 and TRBJ2-7): GAGVSQSPSNKVTEKGKDVELRCDPISGHTALYWYRQSLGQGLEFLIYFQGNSAPDKSGLPSDRFSAERTGGSVSTLTIQRTQQEDSAVYLCASSLVWDANYEQYFGPGTRLTVT.

The genes are TRBV29-1 and TRBJ2-7; D is perhaps TRBD2 (6 bases). V lost 8 bases and J lost 3, with 23 bases in between. The CDR3 loop spans 15 amino acids. The germline CDR1 and CDR2 sequences are SQVTM and ANQGSEA. The chain's CDR3 is CSITMGGTASYEQYF. Here the CDR3 DNA reads TGCAGCATCACGATGGGGGGTACAGCCAGCTACGAGCAGTACTTC.

This clonotype was recorded once. This clone may be a read error of a much larger clone one base away. V usage is TRBV3-1 and J usage is TRBJ2-1; possible D gene TRBD2, 6 bases. This CDR3 is 15 amino acids long. Per germline, CDR1 LGHDT and CDR2 YNNKEL (reference sequence). Between the trimmed V and J ends, which lost 1 base and 8 bases, there was a span of 15 bases. DNA of the CDR3: TGTGCCAGCAGCCAAGCTCCGGGGGTCCACGATGAGCAGTTCTTC. It translates to CASSQAPGVHDEQFF.

The chain uses TRBV7-3 and TRBJ2-2, with 9 bases identical to TRBD1. Germline CDR1 reads SGHTA; CDR2 reads FQGTGA. The V gene end was trimmed by 2 bases and the J gene end by 4 bases; junction bases not matched to a gene: 11. CDR3 length: 18 amino acids. CDR3 nucleotide sequence: TGTGCCAGCAGCTTAGACATACAGGGGGCCGGAGGCACCGGGGAGCTGTTTTTT. Translated: CASSLDIQGAGGTGELFF.

This clonotype has a handful of counts. The rearrangement links TRBV11-2 to TRBJ2-2; D may match TRBD1 or TRBD2 (5 bases each). V shed 4 bases and J shed 7 bases, with 13 bases lying between them. Germline V gives CDR1 SGHAT, CDR2 FQNNGV. The CDR3 length is 14 residues. The CDR3 reads CASSSPGTNGELFF. CDR3 nucleotide sequence: TGTGCCAGCAGCTCCCCAGGGACGAACGGGGAGCTGTTTTTT.